Detailed here is one TCR beta chain. TCRdb's table, derived via immunoSEQ multiplex PCR, lists solely in-frame clones and lacks some. The table includes tens of thousands of clones, around four fifths detected once. Looked up from germline, CDR1 is SGHTA and CDR2 is FQGNSA. The CDR3 loop spans 16 amino acids. V lost 5 bases to trimming and J lost 5 bases; unmatched junction nucleotides: 11. Patients had blood sampled at baseline and again on cycle 4 day 1 and cycle 7 day 1. The sample is drawn from a study of OX40 agonist ivuxolimab in advanced cancers. Study-level information: Checkpoint inhibitors had been given previously to about 40% of patients. A partial response was reached by three patients: one with hepatocellular carcinoma and two with cutaneous melanoma.

The chain carries TRBV7-2 and TRBJ2-7; TRBD2 agrees at 11 bases. This receptor was taken from an adult with an advanced solid tumor such as melanoma, head and neck, liver or kidney cancer. Material: CD4+ or CD8+ T cells sorted from blood, obtained in a trial of the OX40 agonist ivuxolimab. The CDR3 nucleotides read TGTGCCAGCAGCCGCTGGACTAGCGGGCGCTACAACGAGCAGTACTTC. This translates into CASSRWTSGRYNEQYF.